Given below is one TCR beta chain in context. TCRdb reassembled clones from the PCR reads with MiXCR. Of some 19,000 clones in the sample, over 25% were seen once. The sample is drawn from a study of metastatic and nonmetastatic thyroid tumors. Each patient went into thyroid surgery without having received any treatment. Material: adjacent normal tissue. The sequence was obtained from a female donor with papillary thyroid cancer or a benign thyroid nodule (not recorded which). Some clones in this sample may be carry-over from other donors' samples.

This chain's CDR3 is CASSYSGTSGYNEQFF. CDR3 DNA: TGTGCCAGCAGCTACTCCGGGACTAGCGGCTACAATGAGCAGTTCTTC. The chain carries TRBV11-2 and TRBJ2-1, with 11 bases fitting TRBD2. The CDR3 sequence is 16 residues long. Germline V lookup: CDR1 SGHAT, CDR2 FQNNGV. V trimming: 4 bases; J trimming: 3 bases; junction bases outside the gene matches: 5.